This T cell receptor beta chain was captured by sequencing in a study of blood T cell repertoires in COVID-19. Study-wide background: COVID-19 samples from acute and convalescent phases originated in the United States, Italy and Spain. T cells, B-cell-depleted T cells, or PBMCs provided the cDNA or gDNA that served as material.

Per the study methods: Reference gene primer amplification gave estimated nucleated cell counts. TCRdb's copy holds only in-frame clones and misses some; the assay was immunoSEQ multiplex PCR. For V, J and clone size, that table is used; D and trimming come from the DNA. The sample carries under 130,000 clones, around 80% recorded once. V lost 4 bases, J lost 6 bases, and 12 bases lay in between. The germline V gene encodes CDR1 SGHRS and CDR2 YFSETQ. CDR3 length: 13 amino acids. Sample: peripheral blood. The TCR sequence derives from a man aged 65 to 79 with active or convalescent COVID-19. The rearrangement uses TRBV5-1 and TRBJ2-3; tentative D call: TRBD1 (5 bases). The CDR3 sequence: CASSTQGDDTQYF. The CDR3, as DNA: TGCGCCAGCAGCACCCAGGGTGACGATACGCAGTATTTT.